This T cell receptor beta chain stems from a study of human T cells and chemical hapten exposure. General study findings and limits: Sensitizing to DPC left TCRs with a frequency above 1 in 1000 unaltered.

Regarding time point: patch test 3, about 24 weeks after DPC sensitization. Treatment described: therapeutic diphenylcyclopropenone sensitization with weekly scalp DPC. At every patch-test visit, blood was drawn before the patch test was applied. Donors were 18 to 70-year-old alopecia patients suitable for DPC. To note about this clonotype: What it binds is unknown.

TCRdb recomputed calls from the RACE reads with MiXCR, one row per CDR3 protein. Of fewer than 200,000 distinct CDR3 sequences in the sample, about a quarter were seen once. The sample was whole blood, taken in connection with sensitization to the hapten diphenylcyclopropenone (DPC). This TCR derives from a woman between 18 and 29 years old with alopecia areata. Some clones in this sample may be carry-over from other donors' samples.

This CDR3 is CASSTGSQGTNYGYTF. The CDR3, as DNA: TGTGCCAGCAGCACAGGATCCCAGGGAACTAACTATGGCTACACCTTC. This chain uses TRBV7-2 with TRBJ1-2; the D gene is possibly TRBD1 (5 bases). The CDR3 has 16 residues. CDR1 is SGHTA, CDR2 FQGNSA, per germline. V was cut by 5 bases and J by 0 bases, with 16 bases left in between.